This T cell receptor (beta chain) was sequenced for a study of blood T cell repertoires in COVID-19 (dated by TCRdb to the early 2020s). With respect to the entire study: Samples from collaborators originated in the United States, Italy and Spain and spanned both the acute and convalescent phases of COVID-19. The material from the prospective study consisted of cDNA or gDNA derived from T cells, B-cell-depleted T cells, or PBMCs. Subjects who had been exposed to COVID-19, were actively infected with it, or had recovered from it provided the deeply sampled blood TCRbeta repertoires that made up the dataset. The repertoires were released in a freely available public database intended as a resource for research on the immune response to SARS-CoV-2. The samples were drawn from two sources: the first 160 participants of the ongoing ImmuneRACE study, and 1,000 to 1,500 subjects contributed by 6 global collaborators. A de-identified subject ID, COVID-19 status, age in years and sex were almost always included in the sample metadata. HLA class I and class II types, where available, came from metadata supplied by the sample provider rather than from assay-based typing. The paper as a whole reports these results and caveats: How much clinical and demographic metadata was included differed by source and by participant, and the metadata was provided uncurated.

Turning to this clone: Its antigen remains unidentified. No qualities accompany the bases; no much larger clone lies one base away.

One collaborating source in Seattle enrolled patients while the patients were actively infected and followed the patients over time throughout the course of disease. The collaborating institutions used their own protocols to collect whole blood in K2EDTA tubes. For TCRbeta analysis, collaborators shipped samples in one of three forms: frozen whole blood, isolated PBMCs, or DNA extracted from either of those sample types. The CDR3 goes from the cysteine to the phenylalanine over 15 residues. The only DNA kept is the CDR3, 45 bases in frame from the first base. V loses 4 bases at its end and J loses 5 bases; junction bases beyond the gene matches: 9. Via the germline V gene, CDR1 is MDHEN and CDR2 SYDVKM. TCRbeta CDR3 regions were amplified from genomic DNA using the immunoSEQ Assay, a bias-controlled multiplex PCR. In the paper's pipeline: The number of nucleated cells in each sample was estimated from the amplification of reference gene primers within the assay. Sequence reads were collapsed and filtered to measure the absolute abundance of every unique TCRbeta CDR3 rearrangement. For each sample, productive Simpson clonality was calculated as the square root of Simpson's diversity index over productive rearrangements. TCRdb took this table from immuneACCESS and kept in-frame rearrangements with V and J called. Such tables lack part of the clones; where checked against another copy, unresolved V genes explain under half of the gap, and the rest is unexplained. For V, J and clone size, that table is used; D and trimming come from the DNA. The sample table holds 150,000 to 200,000 clones, of which roughly 80% were seen once. The ten largest clones take up about 11% of the sample.

The sequence is built from TRBV28 and TRBJ2-7, and 9 junction bases match TRBD1. The clonotype was recovered from a middle-aged woman with COVID-19, enrolled during active disease. Sequences were obtained from peripheral blood. The nucleotide sequence is TGTGCCAGCAGTTCGGAACAGGGGGCGCGCGACGAGCAGTACTTC. Its coded protein is CASSSEQGARDEQYF.